This T cell receptor (beta chain) was identified during a study of T cell changes during pregnancy in multiple sclerosis (dated by TCRdb to between 2019 and 2020). Regarding the research as a whole: The study looked at changes in the T cell repertoire across pregnancy in women with multiple sclerosis.

In its sample, this clone was seen once. The antigen this receptor binds is unknown. No base quality information exists; no much larger clone differs at one position. The junction shows trimming of 7 bases on V and 10 bases on J, plus 20 bases between the germline ends. Taken from cysteine to phenylalanine, the CDR3 has 14 residues. Only the CDR3 DNA stays, 42 bases, in frame from base 1. The germline V gene yields SGHRS for CDR1 and YFSETQ for CDR2. Library generation was performed with the immunoSEQ multiplex PCR assay. This is the immuneACCESS table as TCRdb keeps it, with only in-frame sequences that have V and J called. A part of the clones is gone; compared with another copy, unresolved V genes explain less than half, and the rest is unexplained. The sample includes 61,000 or so clones, with approximately 92% observed a single time. 0.36% of the sample rests with the top ten.

Specimen: CD4+ T cells from peripheral blood mononuclear cells, collected before pregnancy. The rearranged segments are TRBV5-1 and TRBJ1-4, with TRBD1 tentatively as D gene (6 bases match). The source of this sequence is a female donor with multiple sclerosis, enrolled in a pregnancy study. CDR3 region: CASCQDSNLGKLFF. The DNA is as follows: TGCGCCAGCTGTCAGGACAGTAATCTAGGAAAACTGTTTTTT.